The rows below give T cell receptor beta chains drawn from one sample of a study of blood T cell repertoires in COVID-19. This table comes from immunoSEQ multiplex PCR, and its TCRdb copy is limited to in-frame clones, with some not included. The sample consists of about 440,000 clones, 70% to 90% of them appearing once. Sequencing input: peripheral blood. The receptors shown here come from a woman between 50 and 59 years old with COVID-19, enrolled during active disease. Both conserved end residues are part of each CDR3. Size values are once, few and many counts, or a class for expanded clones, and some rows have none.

CDR3 protein: CASSLGGNPDTQYF; V gene: TRBV28; clone size: .
CDR3 protein: CAWSGGEGAQHF; V gene: TRBV30; clone size: .
CDR3 protein: CASSFARVIGVRQPQHF; V gene: TRBV28; clone size: .
CDR3 protein: CATSDGLADDMDTQYF; V gene: TRBV24-1; clone size: .
CDR3 protein: CASGRYTFGTGSSSDTEAFF; V gene: TRBV7-8; clone size: .
CDR3 protein: CASSLAVAGDGGYTF; V gene: TRBV5-1; clone size: .
CDR3 protein: CASSLAQASGGFSTGELFF; V gene: TRBV5-4; clone size: .
CDR3 protein: CASSLERAFNNEQFF; V gene: TRBV13; clone size: .
CDR3 protein: CASSPPGQASYEQYF; V gene: TRBV21-1; clone size: .
CDR3 protein: CASSPGQGANNEQFF; V gene: TRBV5-1; clone size: .
CDR3 protein: CASSFGRGYEQYF; V gene: TRBV7-2; clone size: .
CDR3 protein: CASSFLEGGNSPLHF; V gene: TRBV7-2; clone size: .
CDR3 protein: CASSRTPGGGYTF; V gene: TRBV6-5; clone size: .
CDR3 protein: CSAGQTVGTEAFF; V gene: TRBV29-1; clone size: .
CDR3 protein: CASSSQGTGINNEQFF; V gene: TRBV5-4; clone size: .
CDR3 protein: CAWSVLRDGGTGQFF; V gene: TRBV30; clone size: .
CDR3 protein: CASSHRASNEKLFF; V gene: TRBV5-8; clone size: once
CDR3 protein: CASSEYFVGAGQPQHF; V gene: TRBV2; clone size: .
CDR3 protein: CASSYERGAPYEQYF; V gene: TRBV6-6; clone size: .
CDR3 protein: CASSIRSVRGNTEAFF; V gene: TRBV7-9; clone size: .
CDR3 protein: CASTTGGTTDTQYF; V gene: TRBV19; clone size: .
CDR3 protein: CASREPGVNTQYF; V gene: TRBV25-1; clone size: .
CDR3 protein: CASSITRGNSPLHF; V gene: TRBV19; clone size: few
CDR3 protein: CASSSDSNYGYTF; V gene: TRBV28; clone size: .
CDR3 protein: CASSSPPGTGGGGANVLTF; V gene: TRBV7-3; clone size: .
CDR3 protein: CASSAQANQPQHF; V gene: TRBV2; clone size: .
CDR3 protein: CASSASGQGDTIYF; V gene: TRBV9; clone size: .
CDR3 protein: CASIPPGMGYGYTF; V gene: TRBV28; clone size: .
CDR3 protein: CASSQSGKLFF; V gene: TRBV7-9; clone size: .
CDR3 protein: CATRLAGGRTDTQYF; V gene: TRBV10-3; clone size: once
CDR3 protein: CASSRDSLSYEQYF; V gene: TRBV5-1; clone size: .
CDR3 protein: CASQQGPYSNQPQHF; V gene: TRBV6-5; clone size: .
CDR3 protein: CASNQAGTDTQYF; V gene: TRBV6-5; clone size: once
CDR3 protein: CASSIRGATNEKLFF; V gene: TRBV5-1; clone size: .
CDR3 protein: CASSAPRGGATDTQYF; V gene: TRBV9; clone size: .
CDR3 protein: CAWSVNIRAGYTF; V gene: TRBV30; clone size: .
CDR3 protein: CASSDEGAGGMNTEAFF; V gene: TRBV6-1; clone size: once
CDR3 protein: CASSDGDSFSFF; V gene: TRBV6-1; clone size: .